These T cell receptor beta chains were read from a single sample in a study of T cells after posttransplantation cyclophosphamide. Measured with immunoSEQ multiplex PCR; TCRdb has only the in-frame clones, and not every one. The table includes around 2,800 clones, about 63% detected once. Here the sequenced sample was PBMCs, taken 30 days after allogeneic stem cell transplant with posttransplant cyclophosphamide. Receptors were obtained from a female patient aged 50 to 60 who received an allogeneic stem cell transplant from a related donor, was CMV-positive, and had no GVHD. The graft donor may have given rise to some T cells. Each CDR3 is given with its conserved first and last residue. The D gene is left open where the match is weak. The size of a clone is reported for some rows only, either as once, few or many, or as a class for expanded clones.

D,J,V,size,DNA,CDR3
TRBD1,TRBJ1-2,TRBV9,NA,TGTGCCAGCAGCACGGGACAGGGCTATGGCTACACCTTC,CASSTGQGYGYTF
TRBD1,TRBJ1-2,TRBV19,NA,TGTGCCAGTAGCACAGGGGCACTCCTTAGCTACACCTTC,CASSTGALLSYTF
NA,TRBJ1-1,TRBV15,NA,TGTGCCACCAGCACGGGGGGCACTGAAGCTTTCTTT,CATSTGGTEAFF
NA,TRBJ1-1,TRBV23-1,NA,TGCGCCAGCAGTCAATGGACGCGGGATCGGGCTGAAGCTTTCTTT,CASSQWTRDRAEAFF
TRBD2,TRBJ2-2,TRBV19,once,TGTGCCAGTAGTATGGGACTAGGCACCGGGGAGCTGTTTTTT,CASSMGLGTGELFF
TRBD1,TRBJ1-2,TRBV11-2,NA,TGTGCCAGCAGCTTAGGTGTCAGGGGGCAAGGCGACTATGGCTACACCTTC,CASSLGVRGQGDYGYTF
NA,TRBJ1-1,TRBV4-2,NA,TGTGCCAGCAGCCAAGGAGACAGAGCTGAAGCTTTCTTT,CASSQGDRAEAFF
TRBD1,TRBJ2-1,TRBV30,NA,TGTGCCTGGAGCGCCTCGACAGGGAGAGGCAATGAGCAGTTCTTC,CAWSASTGRGNEQFF
TRBD1,TRBJ2-7,TRBV6-1,NA,TGTGCCAGCAGAGGGACAGGGGTTTACTACGAGCAGTACTTC,CASRGTGVYYEQYF
TRBD2,TRBJ2-5,TRBV9,NA,TGTGCCAGCAGCGTAGAACTAGCGGGGTCCGGGGAGACCCAGTACTTC,CASSVELAGSGETQYF
NA,TRBJ1-5,TRBV10-2,NA,TGCGCCAGCAGCGAGGCCGGGATACCTCATCAGCCCCAGCATTTT,CASSEAGIPHQPQHF
NA,TRBJ2-7,TRBV18,NA,TGTGCCAGCTCACCTTCCTCCTACGAGCAGTACTTC,CASSPSSYEQYF
TRBD1,TRBJ1-4,TRBV27,NA,TGTGCCAGCAGTTTATCCCGCGAGGACAGGGGATTTTCAACTAATGAAAAACTGTTTTTT,CASSLSREDRGFSTNEKLFF